These T cell receptor beta chains were read from a single sample in a study of response to subunit inactivated influenza vaccine. TCRdb passed the RT-PCR reads through MiXCR, listing each CDR3 protein once. The sample shows roughly 780,000 distinct CDR3 sequences, less than 20% of them seen only once. The input for sequencing was PBMCs from blood, taken less than 6 days after vaccination. All receptors come from a man aged 45-65 years who received an inactivated influenza vaccine. CDR3s include the opening cysteine and the closing phenylalanine or tryptophan. Each record gives: J gene, V gene, D gene, clone size, CDR3 DNA, CDR3 protein. The D gene is left open where the match is weak. Size tells how often a clone was seen (once, few, many) or the class of an expanded clone, and some rows leave it out.

J: TRBJ2-7; V: TRBV10-3; D: .; size: .; DNA: TGTGCCATCAGTGAGTCGTCCTCGTACGAGCAGTACTTC; CDR3: CAISESSSYEQYF
J: TRBJ2-2; V: TRBV20-1; D: TRBD2; size: .; DNA: TGCAGTGCTACGGGAGGGCCGGTCACCGGGGAGCTGTTTTTT; CDR3: CSATGGPVTGELFF
J: TRBJ1-2; V: TRBV20-1; D: TRBD1; size: few; DNA: TGCAGTGCTAGTCCTAGACAGGGGCTGAGGGGCTACACCTTC; CDR3: CSASPRQGLRGYTF
J: TRBJ2-7; V: TRBV7-8; D: .; size: .; DNA: TGTGCCAGCAGCTCTCCGGGTCGGAGCTCCTACGAGCAGTACTTC; CDR3: CASSSPGRSSYEQYF
J: TRBJ2-2; V: TRBV6-1; D: .; size: .; DNA: TGTGCCAGCAGGGCGACTAGAGGGGCTGGGGAGCTGTTTTTT; CDR3: CASRATRGAGELFF
J: TRBJ2-7; V: TRBV5-1; D: TRBD2; size: many; DNA: TGCGCCAGCAGCACGGGACTAGCGGGGACCTACGAGCAGTACTTC; CDR3: CASSTGLAGTYEQYF
J: TRBJ1-1; V: TRBV20-1; D: TRBD1; size: many; DNA: TGCAGTGCTACAGGGGGGTTGACTGAAGCTTTCTTT; CDR3: CSATGGLTEAFF
J: TRBJ1-2; V: TRBV6-5; D: TRBD1; size: .; DNA: TGTGCCAGCAGTTACGGAGGACAGGACTATGGCTACACCTTC; CDR3: CASSYGGQDYGYTF
J: TRBJ2-3; V: TRBV12-3/TRBV12-4; D: .; size: .; DNA: TGTGCCAGCAGCCGCACGGGGTTCACGCAGTATTTT; CDR3: CASSRTGFTQYF
J: TRBJ2-2; V: TRBV20-1; D: TRBD2; size: .; DNA: TGCAGTGCTAGAGCGGGACCGGGACTAGCGGGAGTACCCACCGGGGAGCTGTTTTTT; CDR3: CSARAGPGLAGVPTGELFF
J: TRBJ2-3; V: TRBV4-3; D: .; size: many; DNA: TGCGCCAGCAGTGAGTACTCCGGAGGGGGCACAGATACGCAGTATTTT; CDR3: CASSEYSGGGTDTQYF
J: TRBJ2-7; V: TRBV20-1; D: TRBD2; size: many; DNA: TGCAGTGTCGGGGGACTAGCGGGGAACGAGCAGTACTTC; CDR3: CSVGGLAGNEQYF
J: TRBJ2-7; V: TRBV6-2/TRBV6-3; D: .; size: few; DNA: TGTGCCAGCAGTTACTTGGGTGCAGCCTACGAGCAGTACTTC; CDR3: CASSYLGAAYEQYF
J: TRBJ2-3; V: TRBV4-1; D: .; size: .; DNA: TGCGCCAGCAGCCAAGAAAGCTGGGCTAAAGATACGCAGTATTTT; CDR3: CASSQESWAKDTQYF
J: TRBJ2-2; V: TRBV6-1; D: .; size: few; DNA: TGTGCCAGCAGCAGGACATCGAACACCGGGGAGCTGTTTTTT; CDR3: CASSRTSNTGELFF
J: TRBJ2-1; V: TRBV20-1; D: TRBD2; size: .; DNA: TGCAGTGCTAGGGGGACTAGCGTAGAGCAGTTCTTC; CDR3: CSARGTSVEQFF
J: TRBJ2-2; V: TRBV20-1; D: .; size: .; DNA: TGCAGTGCTAGAGTCACAGGGAGGCACGGGGAGCTGTTTTTT; CDR3: CSARVTGRHGELFF
J: TRBJ2-3; V: TRBV5-1; D: .; size: many; DNA: TGCGCCAGCAGCCTCTCCGGAAGAGGGGACACAGATACGCAGTATTTT; CDR3: CASSLSGRGDTDTQYF
J: TRBJ1-5; V: TRBV20-1; D: .; size: few; DNA: TGCAGTGCTAGAGATCCCTTGCGCCAGGGGAATCAGCCCCAGCATTTT; CDR3: CSARDPLRQGNQPQHF
J: TRBJ2-7; V: TRBV28; D: .; size: many; DNA: TGTGCCAGCAGTTTCACCGGACTAAACGAGCAGTACTTC; CDR3: CASSFTGLNEQYF
J: TRBJ2-3; V: TRBV10-3; D: .; size: many; DNA: TGTGCCATCAGTGAAGGCGGAATCTGGGGAGATACGCAGTATTTT; CDR3: CAISEGGIWGDTQYF
J: TRBJ2-1; V: TRBV5-5; D: .; size: .; DNA: TGTGCCAGCAGCTTGGTGCCCGGGACCGAGCAGTTCTTC; CDR3: CASSLVPGTEQFF
J: TRBJ2-1; V: TRBV12-3/TRBV12-4; D: .; size: many; DNA: TGTGCCAGCAGCCGCGGCGGTGAGCAGTTCTTC; CDR3: CASSRGGEQFF
J: TRBJ1-5; V: TRBV28; D: .; size: few; DNA: TGTGCCAGCAGTTTAAAACCCAAGTGGAGGAAACGGGATCAGCCCCAGCATTTT; CDR3: CASSLKPKWRKRDQPQHF
J: TRBJ1-5; V: TRBV12-3/TRBV12-4; D: .; size: .; DNA: TGTGCCAGCAGTTTGTTGGATGGGAGCAATCAGCCCCAGCATTTT; CDR3: CASSLLDGSNQPQHF
J: TRBJ2-3; V: TRBV4-2; D: TRBD1; size: .; DNA: TGTGCCAGCAGCCAAGGGTGGACAGGGGGCGTCCCGAGCACAGATACGCAGTATTTT; CDR3: CASSQGWTGGVPSTDTQYF
J: TRBJ2-2; V: TRBV5-1; D: .; size: few; DNA: TGCGCCAGCAGCTTGGCCTTAGGCACCGGGGAGCTGTTTTTT; CDR3: CASSLALGTGELFF
J: TRBJ1-2; V: TRBV6-2/TRBV6-3; D: .; size: .; DNA: TGTGCCAGCCGGGGCGCGAACTATGGCTACACCTTC; CDR3: CASRGANYGYTF
J: TRBJ2-1; V: TRBV12-5; D: .; size: .; DNA: TGTGCTAGTGGTTTGGCCCTTCCTACCCGAAGTAACAATGAGCAGTTCTTC; CDR3: CASGLALPTRSNNEQFF
J: TRBJ2-5; V: TRBV24-1; D: .; size: .; DNA: TGTGCCACCAGTGATACGGAGACCCAGTACTTC; CDR3: CATSDTETQYF
J: TRBJ1-6; V: TRBV7-2; D: .; size: .; DNA: TGTGCCAGCAGCTTAGACCCAACACCGAGGTCACCCCTCCACTTT; CDR3: CASSLDPTPRSPLHF
J: TRBJ1-6; V: TRBV5-1; D: .; size: .; DNA: TGCGCCAGCAGCCACCCACAGGGCGATAATTCACCCCTCCACTTT; CDR3: CASSHPQGDNSPLHF
J: TRBJ2-1; V: TRBV20-1; D: TRBD2; size: .; DNA: TGCAGTGTTGGTGAGGGACTAGCGGTATATGAGCAGTTCTTC; CDR3: CSVGEGLAVYEQFF
J: TRBJ2-7; V: TRBV18; D: .; size: few; DNA: TGTGCCAGCTCACCATGGGACGGCAGCTCCTACGAGCAGTACTTC; CDR3: CASSPWDGSSYEQYF
J: TRBJ2-2; V: TRBV7-2; D: .; size: few; DNA: TGTGCCAGCAGCTCTGTGCGGGGTTTGGTTTACACCGGGGAGCTGTTTTTT; CDR3: CASSSVRGLVYTGELFF
J: TRBJ2-5; V: TRBV29-1; D: TRBD1; size: .; DNA: TGCAGCGTTGGGGACAGGGTAGGGACCCAGTACTTC; CDR3: CSVGDRVGTQYF
J: TRBJ2-7; V: TRBV5-5; D: .; size: few; DNA: TGTGCCAGCAGCTTGAATGGGCAGACCGAGCAGTACTTC; CDR3: CASSLNGQTEQYF
J: TRBJ2-3; V: TRBV7-9; D: .; size: .; DNA: TGTGCCAGCAGCTCGCGGAAAACAAATAGCGATACGCAGTATTTT; CDR3: CASSSRKTNSDTQYF
J: TRBJ2-6; V: TRBV6-2/TRBV6-3; D: TRBD1; size: .; DNA: TGTGCCAGCAGTTACCGCGGACAGGGTCTTTCTGGGGCCAACGTCCTGACTTTC; CDR3: CASSYRGQGLSGANVLTF
J: TRBJ2-3; V: TRBV20-1; D: TRBD2; size: .; DNA: TGCAGTGCTAGACCCCCCCTGGGAGGGGTTGGGACAGATACGCAGTATTTT; CDR3: CSARPPLGGVGTDTQYF
J: TRBJ2-5; V: TRBV20-1; D: TRBD2; size: .; DNA: TGCAGTGCTATTGGGACTAGCGGTAAACAAGAGACCCAGTACTTC; CDR3: CSAIGTSGKQETQYF
J: TRBJ2-7; V: TRBV7-2; D: .; size: few; DNA: TGTGCCAGCAGCGGTTACAATGAGCAGTACTTC; CDR3: CASSGYNEQYF
J: TRBJ2-1; V: TRBV15; D: .; size: .; DNA: TGTGCCACCAGCAGAGAACGGAACGCCCACAATGAGCAGTTCTTC; CDR3: CATSRERNAHNEQFF
J: TRBJ1-1; V: TRBV6-1; D: .; size: .; DNA: TGTGCCAGCAGCGGAATTAGCATGAACACTGAAGCTTTCTTT; CDR3: CASSGISMNTEAFF
J: TRBJ1-6; V: TRBV4-2; D: .; size: .; DNA: TGTGCCAGCAGCCAAGCGGTATCGGTGCGGGATTCACCCCTCCACTTT; CDR3: CASSQAVSVRDSPLHF
J: TRBJ1-6; V: TRBV7-8; D: .; size: few; DNA: TGTGCCAGCAGCTTAGCCCCGTTTGGTTCACCCCTCCACTTT; CDR3: CASSLAPFGSPLHF
J: TRBJ1-5; V: TRBV6-1; D: TRBD1; size: few; DNA: TGTGCCAGCAGTGTGACAGGGGCTCAAAGCAATCAGCCCCAGCATTTT; CDR3: CASSVTGAQSNQPQHF
J: TRBJ2-1; V: TRBV5-6; D: .; size: few; DNA: TGTGCCAGCAGCCTGGCATTGAAAGACCCAAGCTCCTACAATGAGCAGTTCTTC; CDR3: CASSLALKDPSSYNEQFF
J: TRBJ2-7; V: TRBV28; D: TRBD2; size: .; DNA: TGTGCCAGCAAACGACTAGCGGGAGCGCTGCAGCAGTACTTC; CDR3: CASKRLAGALQQYF
J: TRBJ1-2; V: TRBV20-1; D: TRBD1; size: .; DNA: TGCAGTGCTGGACAGGGCTTGGGTGGCTACACCTTC; CDR3: CSAGQGLGGYTF
J: TRBJ1-6; V: TRBV5-1; D: TRBD1; size: few; DNA: TGCGCCAGCAGGCCGGGACAGCATAATTCACCCCTCCACTTT; CDR3: CASRPGQHNSPLHF
J: TRBJ2-7; V: TRBV3-1; D: .; size: .; DNA: TGTGCCAGCAGCCCATACACCGGCTTCTCATACGAGCAGTACTTC; CDR3: CASSPYTGFSYEQYF
J: TRBJ2-7; V: TRBV2; D: TRBD1; size: .; DNA: TGTGCCAGCAGTGTTAAGGACAGGGTTTCCTACGAGCAGTACTTC; CDR3: CASSVKDRVSYEQYF
J: TRBJ2-3; V: TRBV28; D: .; size: few; DNA: TGTGCCAGCAATGATGGGCCTACGCAGTATTTT; CDR3: CASNDGPTQYF
J: TRBJ2-7; V: TRBV5-6; D: .; size: few; DNA: TGTGCCAGCAGCCGGACCAACTACGAGCAGTACTTC; CDR3: CASSRTNYEQYF
J: TRBJ2-3; V: TRBV9; D: TRBD2; size: few; DNA: TGTGCCAGCAGCAGCAGGACTAGCGTTGGGACAGATACGCAGTATTTT; CDR3: CASSSRTSVGTDTQYF
J: TRBJ2-2; V: TRBV6-2/TRBV6-3; D: TRBD1; size: many; DNA: TGTGCCAGCACACCGGGACAGGGGTTGCGCACCGGGGAGCTGTTTTTT; CDR3: CASTPGQGLRTGELFF